This entry features one TCR beta chain sequence. Trimming pared 5 bases from V and 5 bases from J, leaving 16 bases between. Looked up from germline, CDR1 is SGHTA and CDR2 is FQGTGA. This CDR3 is built from 15 residues. Sequencing used immunoSEQ multiplex PCR; TCRdb keeps in-frame clones, though not all of them. The sample lists about 44,000 clones; more than 65% were seen once. These data belong to a study of blood T cell repertoires in COVID-19. Study-level information: The United States, Italy and Spain provided the acute and convalescent COVID-19 samples.

The sequencing input was peripheral blood. The TCR sequence derives from a woman aged 65 to 85 with acute or convalescent COVID-19. The chain combines TRBV7-3 with TRBJ2-1, with TRBD2 as a possible D gene (6 bases). CDR3 residues: CASSPTSLDDNEQFF. DNA for the CDR3: TGTGCCAGCAGCCCGACTAGTCTGGATGACAATGAGCAGTTCTTC.